The sequence of this TCR beta chain was determined in a study of blood T cell repertoires in COVID-19. The wider study: Nucleic acid was either cDNA or gDNA, and it came from T cells, B-cell-depleted T cells, or PBMCs.

Using immunoSEQ multiplex PCR, the repertoire was profiled, and TCRdb retains in-frame clones only, with some absent. The repertoire includes under 450,000 clones, 70% to 90% of them detected once, and about 7% sits in the top ten. The CDR3 has 13 amino acids. The germline V and J ends were trimmed by 10 bases and 0 bases, with 10 bases remaining between them. The receptor's source is a woman aged 60 to 75 with COVID-19, enrolled during active disease. The genes are TRBV12-3 or TRBV12-4 and TRBJ1-3; D ambiguous. The sequencing sample was made of peripheral blood. The CDR3 DNA reads as TGTGCCACCATGGCGGGCTCTGGAAACACCATATATTTT. Protein product: CATMAGSGNTIYF.